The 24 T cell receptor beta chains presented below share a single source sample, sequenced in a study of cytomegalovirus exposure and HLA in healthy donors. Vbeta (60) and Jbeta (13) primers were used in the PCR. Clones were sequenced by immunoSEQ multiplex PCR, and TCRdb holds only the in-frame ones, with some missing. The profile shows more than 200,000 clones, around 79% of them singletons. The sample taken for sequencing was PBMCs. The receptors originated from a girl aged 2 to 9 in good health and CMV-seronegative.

The CDR3 loop is CAISRTGGTDTQYF. CDR3 DNA sequence: TGTGCCATCAGTAGGACAGGGGGTACAGATACGCAGTATTTT. The chain combines TRBV10-3 with TRBJ2-3, with 10 bases identical to TRBD1. The germline V gene encodes CDR1 ENHRY and CDR2 SYGVKD. The CDR3 is 14 amino acids. With 5 bases clipped from V and 3 bases from J, the junction kept 2 bases outside the gene matches.

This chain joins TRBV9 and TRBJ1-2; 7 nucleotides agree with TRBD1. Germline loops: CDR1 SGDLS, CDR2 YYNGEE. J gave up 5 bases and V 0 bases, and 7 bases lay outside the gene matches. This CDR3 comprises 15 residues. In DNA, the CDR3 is TGTGCCAGCAGCGTAGGGGGGACAGAAAGTTATGGCTACACCTTC. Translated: CASSVGGTESYGYTF.

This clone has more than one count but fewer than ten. CDR3 sequence (DNA): TGTGCCAGCAGCTCCGAGCGCAACCAGGGGGTGATCTATGGCTACACCTTC. Translated, it gives CASSSERNQGVIYGYTF. The rearrangement links TRBV7-2 to TRBJ1-2; 7 bases align to TRBD1. The length of the CDR3 is 17 residues. The V gene's germline CDR1 is SGHTA and CDR2 FQGNSA. The V gene end was trimmed by 4 bases and the J gene end by 4 bases; junction bases not matched to a gene: 15.

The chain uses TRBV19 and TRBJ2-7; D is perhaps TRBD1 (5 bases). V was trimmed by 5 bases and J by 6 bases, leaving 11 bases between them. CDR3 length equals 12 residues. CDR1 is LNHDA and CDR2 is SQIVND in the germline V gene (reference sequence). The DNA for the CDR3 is TGTGCCAGTAGTCTACAGGCCGGCGAGCAGTACTTC. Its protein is CASSLQAGEQYF.

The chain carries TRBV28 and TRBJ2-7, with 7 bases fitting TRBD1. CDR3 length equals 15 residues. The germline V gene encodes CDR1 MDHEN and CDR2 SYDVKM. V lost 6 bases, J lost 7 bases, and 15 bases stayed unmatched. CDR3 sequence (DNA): TGTGCCAGCAGAGACAGGGCGAAGATCCAGGGAGAGCAGTACTTC. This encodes CASRDRAKIQGEQYF.

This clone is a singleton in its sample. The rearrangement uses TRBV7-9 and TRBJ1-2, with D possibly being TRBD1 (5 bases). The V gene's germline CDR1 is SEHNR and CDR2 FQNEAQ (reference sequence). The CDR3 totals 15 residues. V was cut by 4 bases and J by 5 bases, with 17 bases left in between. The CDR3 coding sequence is TGTGCCAGCAGCTCATCGGGTGGCAGGGCTTATGGCTACACCTTC. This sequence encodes CASSSSGGRAYGYTF.

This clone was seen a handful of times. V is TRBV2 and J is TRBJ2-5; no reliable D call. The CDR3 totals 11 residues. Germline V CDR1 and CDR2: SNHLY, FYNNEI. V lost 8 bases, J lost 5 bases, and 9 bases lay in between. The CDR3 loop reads CASVQEETQYF. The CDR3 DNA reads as TGTGCCAGCGTCCAAGAGGAGACCCAGTACTTC.

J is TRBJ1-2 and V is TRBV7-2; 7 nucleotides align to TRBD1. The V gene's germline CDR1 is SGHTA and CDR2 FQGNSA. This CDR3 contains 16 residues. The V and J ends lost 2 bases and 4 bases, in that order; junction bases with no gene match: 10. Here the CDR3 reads CASSLTPGQPFYGYTF. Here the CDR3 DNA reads TGTGCCAGCAGCTTAACACCGGGACAGCCGTTCTATGGCTACACCTTC.

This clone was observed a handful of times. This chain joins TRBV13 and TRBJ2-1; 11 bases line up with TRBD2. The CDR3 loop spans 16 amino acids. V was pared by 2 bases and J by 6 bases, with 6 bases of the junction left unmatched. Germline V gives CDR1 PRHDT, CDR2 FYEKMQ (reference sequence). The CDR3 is CASSLKPGTSGNEQFF. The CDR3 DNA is TGTGCCAGCAGCTTAAAACCCGGGACTAGCGGCAATGAGCAGTTCTTC.

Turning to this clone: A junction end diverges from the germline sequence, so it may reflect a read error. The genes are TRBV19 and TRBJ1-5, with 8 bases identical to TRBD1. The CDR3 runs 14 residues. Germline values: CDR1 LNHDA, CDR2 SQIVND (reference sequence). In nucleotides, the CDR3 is TGTGCCAGTAGTAAGGCAGGGGGCAACCAGCCCCAGCATTTT. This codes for CASSKAGGNQPQHF. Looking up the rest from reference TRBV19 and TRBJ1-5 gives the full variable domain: DGGITQSPKYLFRKEGQNVTLSCEQNLNHDAMYWYRQDPGQGLRLIYYSQIVNDFQKGDIAEGYSVSREKKESFPLTVTSAQKNPTAFYLCASSKAGGNQPQHFGDGTRLSIL.

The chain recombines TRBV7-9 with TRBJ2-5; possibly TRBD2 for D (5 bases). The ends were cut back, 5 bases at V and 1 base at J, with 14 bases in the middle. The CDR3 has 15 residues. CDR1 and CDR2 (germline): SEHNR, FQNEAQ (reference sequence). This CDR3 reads CASSRPGSGQETQYF. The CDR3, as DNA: TGTGCCAGCAGCCGCCCCGGAAGCGGCCAAGAGACCCAGTACTTC.

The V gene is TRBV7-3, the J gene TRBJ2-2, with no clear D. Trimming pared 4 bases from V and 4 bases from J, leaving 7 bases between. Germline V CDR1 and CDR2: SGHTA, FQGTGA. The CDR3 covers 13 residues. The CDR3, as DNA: TGTGCCAGCAGCTCCCCGGGCACCGGGGAGCTGTTTTTT. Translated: CASSSPGTGELFF.

The CDR3 coding sequence is TGTGCCAGCCCCTCTCAGCCCCAGCATTTT. Translating it yields CASPSQPQHF. The gene calls are TRBV6-4 and TRBJ1-5; D unclear. The CDR3 sequence is 10 residues long. Germline CDR1 MRHNA, CDR2 SNTAGT. V gave up 8 bases and J gave up 6 bases, with 5 bases separating them.

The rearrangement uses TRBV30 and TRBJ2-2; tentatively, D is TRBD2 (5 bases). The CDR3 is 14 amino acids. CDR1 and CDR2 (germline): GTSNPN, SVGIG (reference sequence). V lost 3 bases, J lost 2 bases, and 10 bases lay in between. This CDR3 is CAWRMDFNTGELFF. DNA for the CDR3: TGTGCCTGGAGAATGGACTTCAACACCGGGGAGCTGTTTTTT.

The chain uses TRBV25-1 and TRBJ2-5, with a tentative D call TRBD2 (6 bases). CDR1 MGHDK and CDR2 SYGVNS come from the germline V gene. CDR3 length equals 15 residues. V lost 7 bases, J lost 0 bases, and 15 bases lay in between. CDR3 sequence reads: CASTGGTLYQETQYF. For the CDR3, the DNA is TGTGCCAGCACCGGCGGGACTTTGTACCAAGAGACCCAGTACTTC.

CDR3 amino acids: CASSKLAGGLNEQFF. CDR3 bases: TGTGCCAGCAGTAAACTAGCGGGGGGCCTCAATGAGCAGTTCTTC. The rearrangement joins TRBV6-5 to TRBJ2-1, with 12 bases that match TRBD2. CDR1 is MNHEY, CDR2 SVGAGI, per germline. The trim removed 5 bases at V and 6 bases at J, leaving 5 bases unmatched. The CDR3 sequence is 15 residues long.

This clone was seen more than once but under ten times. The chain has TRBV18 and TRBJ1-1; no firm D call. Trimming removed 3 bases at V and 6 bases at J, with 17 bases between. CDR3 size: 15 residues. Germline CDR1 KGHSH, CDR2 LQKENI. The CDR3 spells CASSPQEVSGPEAFF. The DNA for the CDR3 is TGTGCCAGCTCACCTCAAGAGGTTTCGGGTCCTGAAGCTTTCTTT.

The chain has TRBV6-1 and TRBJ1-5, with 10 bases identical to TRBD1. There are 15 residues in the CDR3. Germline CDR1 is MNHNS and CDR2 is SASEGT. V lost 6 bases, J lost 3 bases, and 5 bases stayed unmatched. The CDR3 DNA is TGTGCCAGCAGCGGGACAGGGGACTTCAATCAGCCCCAGCATTTT. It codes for CASSGTGDFNQPQHF.

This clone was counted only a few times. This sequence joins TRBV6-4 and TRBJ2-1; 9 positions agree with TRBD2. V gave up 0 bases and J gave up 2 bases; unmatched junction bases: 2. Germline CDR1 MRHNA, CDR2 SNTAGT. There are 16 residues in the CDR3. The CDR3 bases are TGTGCCAGCAGTGACTCCGGCGGGGGGGCCTACAATGAGCAGTTCTTC. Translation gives CASSDSGGGAYNEQFF.

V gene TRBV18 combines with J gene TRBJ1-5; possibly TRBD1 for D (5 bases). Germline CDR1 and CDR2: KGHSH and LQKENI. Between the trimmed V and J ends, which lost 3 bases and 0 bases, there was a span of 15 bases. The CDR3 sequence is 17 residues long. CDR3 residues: CASSPGDSSYSNQPQHF. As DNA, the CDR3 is TGTGCCAGCTCACCTGGCGACAGTTCATATAGCAATCAGCCCCAGCATTTT.

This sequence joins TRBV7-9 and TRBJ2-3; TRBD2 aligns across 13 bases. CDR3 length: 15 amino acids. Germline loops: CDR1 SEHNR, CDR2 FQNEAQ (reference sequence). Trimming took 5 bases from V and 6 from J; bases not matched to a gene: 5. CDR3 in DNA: TGTGCCAGCAGCCCGGGACTAGCGGGGCCCGATACGCAGTATTTT. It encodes CASSPGLAGPDTQYF.

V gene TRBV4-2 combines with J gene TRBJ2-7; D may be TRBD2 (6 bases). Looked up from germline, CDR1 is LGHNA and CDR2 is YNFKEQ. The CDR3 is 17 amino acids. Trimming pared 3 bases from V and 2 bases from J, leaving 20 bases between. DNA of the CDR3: TGTGCCAGCAGCCAGATGGGTGGACTACCGAACGCCTACGAGCAGTACTTC. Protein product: CASSQMGGLPNAYEQYF.

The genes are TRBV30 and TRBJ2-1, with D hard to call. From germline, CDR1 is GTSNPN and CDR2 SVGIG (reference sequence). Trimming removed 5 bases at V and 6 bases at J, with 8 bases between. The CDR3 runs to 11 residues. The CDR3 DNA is TGTGCCTGGTCCCGAGGCAATGAGCAGTTCTTC. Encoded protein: CAWSRGNEQFF.

The CDR3 sequence: CASSSLMAGPTGELFF. DNA for the CDR3: TGCGCCAGCAGCTCCCTTATGGCGGGACCCACCGGGGAGCTGTTTTTT. The genes are TRBV5-1 and TRBJ2-2; perhaps TRBD2 as D (6 bases). Looked up from germline, CDR1 is SGHRS and CDR2 is YFSETQ. With 3 bases removed from V and 4 bases from J, the gap between germline ends came to 16 bases. The CDR3 sequence is 16 residues long.